These 12 T cell receptor beta chains share one sample of origin, sequenced in a study of T cells expressing NK-cell markers. With the 5' RACE reads reprocessed, TCRdb shows one record per CDR3 protein and no DNA. The specimen's table records 350,000 to 400,000 distinct CDR3 sequences. Sequencing was done on a sample of blood T cells: a sorted CD56 or NKG2C T cell subset, CD4+ or CD8+ T cells, or bulk PBMC T cells (not recorded which). Receptors were obtained from a woman aged 45-60 years in good health.

This chain joins TRBV20-1 and TRBJ1-5; absent DNA, TCRdb's TRBD1 call cannot be checked. Germline CDR1 is DFQATT and CDR2 is SNEGSKA (reference sequence). This CDR3 is built from 14 residues. This CDR3 reads CSAQTGDSNQPQHF.

This rearrangement joins TRBV4-1 to TRBJ2-7; TCRdb designates TRBD1, a call that cannot be tested without DNA. Germline V gene lookup returns CDR1 MGHRA and CDR2 YSYEKL. The CDR3 has 16 amino acids. CDR3 loop: CASSQYQARGPDEQYF.

The J gene is TRBJ1-6, the V gene TRBV27. Germline V gene sequence: CDR1 MNHEY, CDR2 SMNVEV (reference sequence). CDR3 length: 12 amino acids. CDR3 amino acids: CASSGGSSPLHF.

The chain links TRBV11-3 to TRBJ2-5; TCRdb lists TRBD2, though no DNA is available to test this call. This CDR3 comprises 17 residues. The germline V gene encodes CDR1 SGHNT and CDR2 YENEEA. The CDR3 protein is CASSTRRLAGVRETQYF. The whole variable domain, filled in from reference TRBV11-3 and TRBJ2-5, reads EAGVVQSPRYKIIEKKQPVAFWCNPISGHNTLYWYLQNLGQGPELLIRYENEEAVDDSQLPKDRFSAERLKGVDSTLKIQPAELGDSAVYLCASSTRRLAGVRETQYFGPGTRLLVL.

The gene calls are TRBV11-2 and TRBJ2-4; the TCRdb call, TRBD1, lacks DNA for checking. Germline-derived CDR1 and CDR2 are SGHAT and FQNNGV. CDR3 size: 17 residues. Here the CDR3 reads CASSLFWDQEAKNIQYF. Based on the CDR3 plus reference TRBV11-2 and TRBJ2-4, the full variable domain is EAGVAQSPRYKIIEKRQSVAFWCNPISGHATLYWYQQILGQGPKLLIQFQNNGVVDDSQLPKDRFSAERLKGVDSTLKIQPAKLEDSAVYLCASSLFWDQEAKNIQYFGAGTRLSVL.

This chain connects TRBV25-1 to TRBJ2-3. The CDR3 spans 16 residues. Germline assignment: CDR1 MGHDK and CDR2 SYGVNS. The chain's CDR3 is CASSESIGILTDTQYF.

V is TRBV7-2 and J is TRBJ2-1; the TCRdb D gene call, TRBD2, has no DNA to confirm it. Per germline, CDR1 SGHTA and CDR2 FQGNSA. CDR3 length: 15 residues. The CDR3 loop reads CASSLTSGSLREQFF.

V is TRBV24-1 and J is TRBJ2-3; TCRdb's assignment of TRBD2 cannot be checked, as there is no DNA. The CDR3 loop spans 20 amino acids. Germline CDR1 KGHDR, CDR2 SFDVKD. CDR3 loop: CATSDRGAVSSRPSTDTQYF.

V usage is TRBV15 and J usage is TRBJ2-5. This CDR3 spans 13 amino acids. From germline, CDR1 is LNHNV and CDR2 YYDKDF (reference sequence). The CDR3 is CATISSSQETQYF.

This chain uses TRBV12-3 or TRBV12-4 with TRBJ1-2. This CDR3 comprises 14 residues. CDR3 in amino acids: CASSSGGKFYGYTF.

The chain couples TRBV29-1 to TRBJ2-2; TCRdb outputs TRBD1, but without DNA this stays unchecked. This CDR3 is 12 amino acids long. The germline V gene has CDR1 SQVTM and CDR2 ANQGSEA. The chain's CDR3 is CSVGPGIGELFF.

The gene calls are TRBV6-1 and TRBJ2-3; TCRdb designates TRBD2, a call that cannot be tested without DNA. Germline assignment: CDR1 MNHNS and CDR2 SASEGT. This CDR3 is 14 amino acids long. This CDR3 reads CASRWTSGVDTQYF.